This TCR beta chain was retrieved from a study of metastatic and nonmetastatic thyroid tumors. In the study overall: Repertoires of blood and of tissue (tumor or nodule) from malignant and benign thyroid patients were compared. Points from the study as a whole: Reported TCR beta diversity, measured in blood and tumor, was significantly higher for malignant thyroid tumors than for benign nodules.

In the authors' workflow: Building a distant-metastasis classifier for papillary thyroid cancer drew on CDR3 differences across clinicopathological groups. TCRdb reanalyzed the PCR reads via MiXCR. These V and J calls originate from TCRdb's pipeline instead of the authors' own analysis. The data contain some 69,000 clones, about 14% of them seen just once; the ten biggest clones take up just over 6.5%. This clone has a handful of counts. Its antigen is unidentified. No treatment of any kind had been given to any patient before thyroid surgery. The clonotype was recovered from a male donor with papillary thyroid cancer or a benign thyroid nodule (not recorded which). Some clones in this sample may be carry-over from other donors' samples. Sample: blood.

CDR3 sequence: CASSEGLAGSYEQYF. Here the CDR3 DNA reads TGTGCCAGCAGTGAAGGACTAGCGGGCTCCTACGAGCAGTACTTC. V gene TRBV6-1 combines with J gene TRBJ2-7, with TRBD2 identical over 10 bases. In germline, CDR1 is MNHNS, CDR2 SASEGT. Trimming at V came to 1 base and at J to 0 bases, leaving 0 bases not matched to a gene. The CDR3 spans 15 residues.